This T cell receptor (beta chain) came from a study of shared clonotypes between healthy human individuals. Findings and limits, study-wide: Sorted-subset samples were not fully sequenced, rarefaction indicated.

None of the donors, who were healthy HIV-negative adults, had recently had acute infections or vaccinations. A remark on this clone: Its antigen remains unidentified.

At a deep level, the assay was run. Investigators spread the genomic DNA of each subset evenly over several immunoSEQ plates. Sequencing was performed with immunoSEQ multiplex PCR; in TCRdb, only in-frame clones are kept and a portion is missing. The repertoire consists of some 980,000 clones, with about three quarters occurring once and the leading ten covering around 1.5%. The CDR3 loop spans 14 amino acids. CDR1 LNHDA and CDR2 SQIVND come from the germline V gene (reference sequence). V lost 4 bases and J 1 base, leaving 8 bases between the germline ends. The chain has TRBV19 and TRBJ1-5, with no clear D. This receptor was obtained from a young man in good health. Material for sequencing was memory CD4+ T cells sorted from blood. Subset in this sample: CD45RA-negative fraction. The CDR3 spells CASSTVRSNQPQHF. CDR3 DNA: TGTGCCAGTAGTACGGTCAGGAGCAATCAGCCCCAGCATTTT.